The clone carrying this T cell receptor (beta chain) was counted at least ten times. Time point indicated: after trial treatment. As to treatment: LDRT plus nivolumab, ipilimumab, low-dose cyclophosphamide and aspirin (RACIN trial). All eligible patients presented with advanced solid tumors that contained no tumor-infiltrating lymphocytes. The data were obtained in a study of low-dose radiotherapy and immunotherapy resistance in tumors. Study overall: Cyclophosphamide was given intravenously at 200 mg/m2 every two weeks, and each dose came one day before radiation and immunotherapy.

Primers targeting TRAV and TRBV primed first-strand cDNA, covering alpha and beta chains. With a V-primer adapter and a constant-region primer, TCRs were amplified for 20 to 25 PCR cycles. TCRdb used MiXCR to reprocess the reads, holding one entry per CDR3 protein. The sample lists about 39,000 distinct CDR3 sequences, 20% to 25% occurring once. Between the trimmed V and J ends, which lost 0 bases and 8 bases, there was a span of 20 bases. Germline V gene sequence: CDR1 MNHEY, CDR2 SVGEGT. The CDR3 is 17 amino acids. This specimen was PBMCs, taken after low-dose radiotherapy plus immunotherapy. This receptor was identified in a female donor with ovarian cancer. The rearrangement joins TRBV6-2 or TRBV6-3 to TRBJ2-1; D ambiguous. The CDR3 DNA reads TGTGCCAGCAGTTACTCGACTGTCCGGAGTTTAGACGATGAGCAGTTCTTC. Its protein product is CASSYSTVRSLDDEQFF.